These 2 T cell receptor beta chains originate from one sample sequenced in a study of blood T cell repertoires in COVID-19. Measured with immunoSEQ multiplex PCR; TCRdb has only the in-frame clones, and not every one. This sample carries 150,000 or so clones, 70% to 90% of them seen once, and the ten largest clones take about 2.5%. Sequencing input: peripheral blood. These receptors came from a woman in her 70s with acute or convalescent COVID-19.

This clone appeared a few times. This rearrangement joins TRBV5-1 to TRBJ1-6, with 9 positions matching TRBD1. The CDR3 spans 15 residues. Per germline, CDR1 SGHRS and CDR2 YFSETQ. Unmatched junction bases numbered 8, after V lost 4 bases and J lost 9 bases. CDR3 bases: TGCGCCAGCAGCCGGGCTGGGACAGGGACTTCACCCCTCCACTTT. It codes for CASSRAGTGTSPLHF.

The chain uses TRBV6-5 and TRBJ2-2; 8 bases align to TRBD1. Trimming took 5 bases from V and 5 from J; bases not matched to a gene: 7. CDR1 and CDR2 (germline): MNHEY, SVGAGI. CDR3 size: 15 residues. CDR3 nucleotides: TGTGCCAGCAGTCCGAGGACAGGGTTGACCGGGGAGCTGTTTTTT. Its translation is CASSPRTGLTGELFF.